This T cell receptor (beta chain) stems from a study of PD-1 blockade in mismatch repair-deficient tumors. Looking at the study overall: All were previously treated, progressing patients with approximately 11 mismatch repair-deficient cancer types.

Sequencing was performed with immunoSEQ multiplex PCR; in TCRdb, only in-frame clones are kept and a portion is missing. The table has more than 95,000 clones, approximately 86% seen once. Three pembrolizumab responders had their TCRs sequenced. Concerning this clone: Its target is not known.

Whole-study findings and limits: Tumor-resident clones, often undetectable pretreatment in blood, expanded then contracted after pembrolizumab.

Germline V gene data show CDR1 as WNHNN and CDR2 as SYGVQD (reference sequence). The CDR3 has 14 amino acids. V was clipped by 4 bases and J by 1 base, with 9 bases between them. Sequencing was performed on peripheral blood, taken 44 weeks after starting pembrolizumab. The sequence was collected from an adult with mismatch repair-deficient cancer. The chain couples TRBV10-1 to TRBJ2-3; possible D gene TRBD1, 5 bases. CDR3 amino acids: CASSGGVRTDTQYF. CDR3 nucleotide sequence: TGCGCCAGCAGTGGGGGCGTTCGCACAGATACGCAGTATTTT.